The rows below give T cell receptor beta chains drawn from one sample of a study of blood T cell repertoires in COVID-19. Measured with immunoSEQ multiplex PCR; TCRdb has only the in-frame clones, and not every one. The table records a few hundred thousand clones, about 90% of them present only once. What was sequenced was peripheral blood. Receptors were obtained from a woman in her 40s with COVID-19, enrolled during active disease. CDR3s leave out the opening cysteine and the closing phenylalanine or tryptophan. A D gene is named only where the DNA matches it firmly.

V	J	D	CDR3
TRBV7-9	TRBJ1-6	-	ASSSNVVGMNSPLH
TRBV28	TRBJ1-4	TRBD1	ASRPQGTNEKLF
TRBV7-8	TRBJ2-3	-	ASSLLGASSTDTQY
TRBV5-1	TRBJ2-3	-	ASQKAGPSTDTQY
TRBV9	TRBJ1-6	TRBD1	ASSVAGGNSPLH
TRBV19	TRBJ2-2	-	ASTPGQNTGELF
TRBV28	TRBJ2-1	TRBD1	ASISRAGGFDEQF
TRBV9	TRBJ1-1	-	ASSVALNAEAF
TRBV7-2	TRBJ2-1	TRBD2	ASSLGRASGRGTEQF
TRBV4-1	TRBJ2-1	TRBD2	ASSLRLAGGQEQF
TRBV27	TRBJ1-2	TRBD1	ASRIRAGGGYGYT
TRBV7-2	TRBJ2-7	TRBD2	ASSLGGGTYEQY
TRBV27	TRBJ2-2	TRBD2	ASSLAGVNTGELF
TRBV3-1/TRBV3-2	TRBJ1-6	-	ASSQGGWNSPLH
TRBV7-2	TRBJ2-7	-	ASSTGYEQY
TRBV6-5	TRBJ2-1	TRBD1	ASSYADRVVDNEQF
TRBV19	TRBJ1-5	-	ASSFKWGAQH
TRBV28	TRBJ1-3	-	ASSSPGHIDYSGNTIY
TRBV5-4	TRBJ1-2	-	ASSPEVGRGATYGYT
TRBV15	TRBJ1-4	TRBD1	ATSRDQGAKVINEKLF
TRBV6-2/TRBV6-3	TRBJ2-2	TRBD2	ASSITSGGSTGELF
TRBV7-9	TRBJ2-5	TRBD2	ASSSRLAGGEETQY
TRBV27	TRBJ2-3	-	ASSFFSTDTQY
TRBV28	TRBJ1-1	-	ASSSPQGNTEAF
TRBV19	TRBJ1-6	TRBD1	ASSPGQGRSPLH
TRBV19	TRBJ1-1	TRBD1	ASSIRQGKLVGTEAF
TRBV19	TRBJ1-1	TRBD1	ASSPLGQGIPEAF
TRBV7-9	TRBJ1-3	TRBD1	ASRGQAGNTIY
TRBV27	TRBJ1-3	-	ASSLSGPSVGLSGNTIY
TRBV30	TRBJ2-7	-	AWSLLATYEQY
TRBV6-5	TRBJ2-7	TRBD2	ASSSSQRGEQY
TRBV2	TRBJ2-1	TRBD2	ASSGGRPSYNEQF